Sequencing of this T cell receptor beta chain was carried out in a study of cytomegalovirus exposure and HLA in healthy donors (dated by TCRdb to about 2017). Background for the entire study: An earlier analysis of several hundred of the donors reported under 300 Gb of sequence data and 100 million to 120 million unique TCR beta sequences obtained from around 180 million T cells. Roughly 320 gigabases of sequencing data and about 92 million unique TCR sequences made up an early release that covered some 640 HLA-typed donors. The genetic ancestry cluster associated with self-reported Caucasian donors included 81% of the 350 to 500 genotyped donors. The study was designed to test whether signatures of past pathogen exposure could be identified by cataloging public T cell receptors. Using immunosequencing, the study profiled T cell repertoires from approximately 700 subjects and related those repertoires to cytomegalovirus serostatus. Along with the approximately 700-subject first cohort, a separate validation cohort of approximately 110 different subjects was used. To predict cytomegalovirus infection status, the study combined high-throughput TCR immunosequencing, statistical association of individual TCRs with disease status, and machine learning. To study patterns of TCR occurrence, a later analysis re-analyzed previously published TCR beta repertoires from 666 donors and added high-resolution HLA genotyping. The later analysis used no new phenotypic data to find candidate immune exposures, relying instead on TCR beta sequences and their occurrence across donors. In an earlier analysis of more than 550 of the donors, high-throughput TCR beta sequencing was used to judge whether each TCR beta V gene segment behaved as functional or pseudogenic. Donor age, sex, ethnicity and CMV serostatus were collected together with the repertoire data. A later genetic analysis used genome-wide SNP genotypes for about 55% of the 666 donors, treating that subset as a discovery cohort. All discovery cohort repertoires had been generated on a single sequencing platform. Class I and class II HLA loci were covered by the typing at four-digit resolution. The number of donors typed differed by locus, with 629-630 for A, B, C, DRB1 and DQB1, roughly 550 for DQA1, over 600 for DPA1, and roughly 450 for DPB1. Roughly 5 DR-DQ haplotypes were handled as single units for association and clustering because linkage in the cohort was strong. Among over 350 genotyped donors of the cohort, an average of approximately 230,000 unique TCR beta nucleotide sequences were sequenced per donor, about a sixth of them non-productive.

The cohort consisted of some 670 healthy bone marrow donors. At the time of sampling, every cohort member was nominally healthy, though immune exposures that went unrecorded were likely present. The donor was CMV seropositive and was included in the group of almost 300 seropositive cohort members. Every donor gave a peripheral blood sample, and the peripheral blood mononuclear cells from that sample were used for TCR beta sequencing. The Qiagen DNeasy Blood Extraction Kit was used to extract genomic DNA from the blood cell samples. As concerns this clone: The clone's antigen remains unknown. No much larger clone exists at a distance of one base, and base qualities are not known.

The germline V gene sets CDR1 to SGHRS and CDR2 to YFSETQ. Relative to germline, V is missing 2 bases and J is missing 4 bases, with 2 bases of the junction outside any gene match. The CDR3 contains 13 residues, cysteine and phenylalanine counted. The kept DNA is CDR3 alone, 39 bases in frame from the first base. The full study reports these points: Roughly uniform sequencing depth across donors was assumed in presence/absence analyses, although this assumption may not hold. A cluster of highly shared sequence variants was judged likely to be a technical artifact of the sequencing pipeline. A later genetic analysis reported fewer N-insertions in productive TCRs among donors in an Asian-associated ancestry cluster than the roughly 670-donor mean. In a later analysis, most CMV-associated TCR beta chains were found to appear HLA-restricted, with HLA associations seemingly driven largely by CMV exposure. In a later genetic analysis, a missense DCLRE1C variant was associated with V-gene and J-gene trimming of TCR beta chains, and the association was replicated in an independent cohort. In an earlier analysis of approximately 590 of the donors, most TCR beta V segments appeared in productive rearrangements about 90% or about 30% of the time, broadly matching IMGT annotations. Three of the identified cytomegalovirus-associated TCR beta chains were confirmed in vitro to be specific for cytomegalovirus antigens. Correlated functional status among segregating V segments might be attributable to linkage disequilibrium, but an unknown experimental factor could not be ruled out. Strong co-occurrence of HLA alleles, especially DR and DQ, made assigning TCR associations to individual alleles difficult. Because counts were too low, more than 15 rarely observed V segments, including chromosome 9 orphons, were excluded from the earlier analysis of under 650 of the donors. This cohort had only TCR beta chains sequenced, and the lack of alpha or paired-chain data limited which features could be detected. A total of 150 to 200 TCR beta chains were listed by the study as associated with cytomegalovirus. Some IMGT-functional V segments, including TRBV6-2 and TRBV6-3, could not be told apart with the 87-base-pair reads, so those segments were excluded. Across donors, most TCR sequences were observed very rarely, whereas some public TCRs were present in many individuals. In a later analysis, HLA-associated TCR beta chains showed more clonal expansion and lower generation probabilities than non-associated chains that were equally common. In a later analysis, several top co-occurrence clusters were reported to appear linked to parvovirus B19, influenza, CMV and Epstein-Barr virus. According to the authors, the approach could potentially be generalized to other disease states and immunological phenotypes. Cytomegalovirus status was reported to be diagnosed by the classifier with high specificity and sensitivity in both the original and validation cohorts. In a later analysis, some 18,000 TCR beta sequences were associated with specific HLA alleles at a false discovery rate of 0.05. A later analysis found that TCR association rates varied across HLA loci, with DRB1 alleles showing the most associated TCRs and HLA-C alleles the fewest. A further reported finding was that TCR beta sequences accurately predicted the HLA-A and HLA-B alleles for most subjects in the first cohort. Because HLA typing was unavailable for some donors at each locus, only the typed subset was used in association tests. The only immune exposure information available for the cohort was CMV serostatus.

The library was made by the immunoSEQ multiplex PCR assay. A mixture of 60 forward primers for TCR Vbeta segments and 13 reverse primers for TCR Jbeta segments was used in the multiplex PCR. The CDR3 region of rearranged TCR beta genes was amplified from genomic DNA by a multiplex PCR assay. Amplified TCR beta libraries were sequenced as 87-base-pair reads on the Illumina HiSeq System. In the authors' own workflow: Across the 640 or so repertoires, a later analysis counted tens of millions of unique TCR beta chains, roughly 11 million of which were shared by at least two donors. A nearest-neighbor algorithm error-corrected the raw reads and collapsed the reads into unique sequences, merging closely related sequences to remove PCR and sequencing errors. CDR3 sequences were aligned to IMGT reference sequences to assign V, D and J gene segments. Each retained sequence needed at least a six-nucleotide match to both a V gene segment and a J gene segment. A rearrangement was called productive if the CDR3 had no stop codons and remained in frame with V and J, and every other rearrangement was called non-productive. Following IMGT convention, CDR3 was defined as the stretch from the second conserved V-encoded cysteine up to the conserved J-encoded phenylalanine. In an earlier analysis of more than 550 of the donors, sequences lacking an unambiguous match to a single V gene segment were excluded. In an earlier analysis of approximately 560 of the donors, a V segment was called functional when productive rearrangements were above 56.7%, and segregating when the standard deviation between donors exceeded 5%. To diagnose cytomegalovirus status from the catalog of TCR beta chain sequences, a statistical classification framework was built. V and J gene assignment, in a later analysis, came from comparing TCR nucleotide sequences with IMGT/GENE-DB human TR gene sequences. Using the TCRdist pipeline, a later analysis assigned CDR3 sequences along with most-parsimonious VDJ recombination scenarios. In a later analysis, each TCR beta chain was defined by its CDR3 amino acid sequence together with its V-gene family, and reads lacking a unique V-gene family were excluded. A later analysis removed several hundred highly shared, low-generation-probability nucleotide sequences to deal with suspected cross-contamination and a sequencing artifact. In a later analysis, a clonal expansion index for each public chain was calculated from normalized within-repertoire ranks of inferred template counts. In a later analysis, generation probabilities were computed with a VDJ recombination model fitted to out-of-frame rearrangements, and the resulting probabilities were checked against IGoR. Hypergeometric tests were used in a later analysis to score TCR-TCR, TCR-HLA and TCR-CMV co-occurrence, with a repertoire-size bias correction applied to the TCR pairs. To estimate false discovery rates, a later analysis permuted the HLA or CMV assignments 20 times. In a later analysis, co-occurring TCRs were grouped using DBSCAN, and TCRdist sequence similarity was added for clustering within HLA-allele-positive subsets. Co-occurrence clustering excluded repertoires with fewer than 30,000 or more than 120,000 public chains, plus five with anomalous nucleotide sharing. What TCRdb holds here is the immuneACCESS table cut down to in-frame rearrangements. Part of the clones is not present; checked against another copy, under half of the missing clones reflect an unresolved V gene, and the others are unexplained. V and J calls and clone size are those listed in that table; D and trimming were worked out from the DNA. For this sample the table gives some 89,000 clones, of which around four fifths were detected only once. Of the sample, over 4% is held by the ten largest clones.

This clonotype originated in a woman aged 35 to 49 in good health and CMV-seropositive. The chain couples TRBV5-1 to TRBJ1-2; TRBD1 fits 7 bases in the junction. The sample comprised PBMCs. The sequenced DNA: TGCGCCAGCAGCTTAGGGACAGTCTATGGCTACACCTTC. This sequence encodes CASSLGTVYGYTF.